The rows below give T cell receptor beta chains drawn from one sample of a study of cytomegalovirus exposure and HLA in healthy donors. Profiled with immunoSEQ multiplex PCR; TCRdb holds only in-frame clones, not every one. The sample records fewer than 200,000 clones, roughly 82% being singletons. The specimen was PBMCs. The receptors come from a man aged 45-65 years in good health and CMV-seropositive. CDR3s include the opening cysteine and the closing phenylalanine or tryptophan. The order of the fields is D gene, clone size, J gene, CDR3 length, V gene, CDR3 DNA, CDR3 protein. The D gene is left open where the match is weak. Not every row has a clone size; where given, it reads once, few, many or a size class.

.,.,TRBJ1-1,15,TRBV4-2,TGTGCCAGCAGCCAAGATACAGGGTGGATCACTGAAGCTTTCTTT,CASSQDTGWITEAFF
.,.,TRBJ2-1,14,TRBV27,TGTGCCAGCAGTTATAATAGCGGCCCCGATGAGCAGTTCTTC,CASSYNSGPDEQFF
.,.,TRBJ1-1,15,TRBV6-1,TGTGCCAGCAGTAGTGGCTGGGGGGAAGATACTGAAGCTTTCTTT,CASSSGWGEDTEAFF
TRBD2,.,TRBJ2-1,15,TRBV6-5,TGTGCCAGCAGTTACGTAAGGGAGGGGCTGGATGAGCAGTTCTTC,CASSYVREGLDEQFF
TRBD1,.,TRBJ2-5,16,TRBV4-3,TGCGCCAGCAGCCAAGTACCCCCAGGGGGCGGTGAGACCCAGTACTTC,CASSQVPPGGGETQYF
.,.,TRBJ1-1,14,TRBV28,TGTGCCAGCAGTCCATCCACAGTCGAGGGTGAAGCTTTCTTT,CASSPSTVEGEAFF
.,.,TRBJ1-2,12,TRBV6-6,TGTGCCAGCAGTTACTCGGGGGGTGGCTACACCTTC,CASSYSGGGYTF
.,.,TRBJ2-1,16,TRBV4-3,TGCGCCAGCAGCCGCTCACGGGACTTGTACTACAATGAGCAGTTCTTC,CASSRSRDLYYNEQFF
TRBD1,.,TRBJ2-3,15,TRBV5-1,TGCGCCAGCAGCTTCAGGACAGGGTCTACAGATACGCAGTATTTT,CASSFRTGSTDTQYF
TRBD1,.,TRBJ2-6,16,TRBV2,TGTGCCAGCAGTCAACAGGGGATCCCTGGGGCCAACGTCCTGACTTTC,CASSQQGIPGANVLTF
.,.,TRBJ2-2,12,TRBV4-1,TGCGCCAGCAGCCATCTGACCGGGGAGCTGTTTTTT,CASSHLTGELFF
.,.,TRBJ2-7,18,TRBV27,TGTGCCAGCAGTTTAGGGCGACTGCGGCAGGGGTTACCCTACGAGCAGTACTTC,CASSLGRLRQGLPYEQYF
.,few,TRBJ2-3,13,TRBV18,TGTGCCAGCTCACAACGGGGGACAGATACGCAGTATTTT,CASSQRGTDTQYF
TRBD1,.,TRBJ2-1,13,TRBV6-5,TGTGCCAGCAGTTACAGGACAGGCAATGAGCAGTTCTTC,CASSYRTGNEQFF
.,.,TRBJ2-7,13,TRBV13,TGTGCCAGCAGCTCCGGGACTTTCATGGAGCAGTACTTC,CASSSGTFMEQYF
TRBD1,.,TRBJ1-6,14,TRBV5-6,TGTGCCAGCAGCATAAGGACAGGGAAGGAAACCCTCCACTTT,CASSIRTGKETLHF
TRBD2,once,TRBJ2-1,16,TRBV11-1,TGTGCCAGCAGCCGACTGACTAGCGGGGCCCTTAATGAGCAGTTCTTC,CASSRLTSGALNEQFF
TRBD2,.,TRBJ2-2,18,TRBV7-6,TGTGCCAGCAGCCCCCTAGCGGGAGGGCTTGATTTCACCGGGGAGCTGTTTTTT,CASSPLAGGLDFTGELFF
TRBD1,.,TRBJ2-2,15,TRBV19,TGTGCCAGTAGCCCTCGACAGGGGGCGTCCGGGGAGCTGTTTTTT,CASSPRQGASGELFF
TRBD1,.,TRBJ1-2,16,TRBV4-3,TGCGCCAGCAGCCAAGTACAGGGGTCAGCTAACTATGGCTACACCTTC,CASSQVQGSANYGYTF
TRBD1,.,TRBJ1-2,15,TRBV15,TGTGCCACCAGCAGGGACAGGGATCGAGTCTATGGCTACACCTTC,CATSRDRDRVYGYTF
.,.,TRBJ2-2,16,TRBV5-1,TGCGCCAGCAGCTTGGAACGGGGTACGAACACCGGGGAGCTGTTTTTT,CASSLERGTNTGELFF
.,few,TRBJ2-7,14,TRBV7-2,TGTGCCAGCAGCTGGGGGGGGGCCCCCTACGAGCAGTACTTC,CASSWGGAPYEQYF
.,.,TRBJ2-5,14,TRBV25-1,TGTGCCAGCAGACAGGGCGTCCCGTACGAGACCCAGTACTTC,CASRQGVPYETQYF
.,.,TRBJ1-1,13,TRBV30,TGTGCCTGTCTGGGTAGGACAAACACTGAAGCTTTCTTT,CACLGRTNTEAFF
.,.,TRBJ1-1,15,TRBV9,TGTGCCAGCAGCCCTAGAGTGACAGGTGGAACTGAAGCTTTCTTT,CASSPRVTGGTEAFF
.,.,TRBJ2-7,16,TRBV21-1,TGTGCCAGCAGCAAAAAGTGCGATCCCCAATCCTACGAGCAGTACTTC,CASSKKCDPQSYEQYF
.,.,TRBJ1-2,13,TRBV6-5,TGTGCCAGCAGTTACGGAGGAATCTATGGCTACACCTTC,CASSYGGIYGYTF
TRBD2,.,TRBJ2-5,17,TRBV4-2,TGTGCCAGCAGCCAAGATGAAAGCGGGAGCAGGGAAGAGACCCAGTACTTC,CASSQDESGSREETQYF
TRBD1,.,TRBJ1-2,13,TRBV5-6,TGTGCCAGCAGCGTCGACAGGGTCTATGGCTACACCTTC,CASSVDRVYGYTF
.,.,TRBJ2-1,13,TRBV5-4,TGTGCCAGCAGCTTGAATCTTAACAATGAGCAGTTCTTC,CASSLNLNNEQFF
TRBD2,.,TRBJ2-1,15,TRBV11-2,TGTGCCAGCAGCCCTGGACTAGCCTCCTACAATGAGCAGTTCTTC,CASSPGLASYNEQFF
TRBD1,.,TRBJ1-1,14,TRBV11-2,TGTGCCAGCAGTCAGGGGGGCAGGGTCACTGAAGCTTTCTTT,CASSQGGRVTEAFF
.,.,TRBJ2-1,15,TRBV19,TGTGCCAGTAGTATACTCCAGAAGGGGATCAATGAGCAGTTCTTC,CASSILQKGINEQFF
.,.,TRBJ2-4,16,TRBV28,TGTGCCAGCAGTTTAACGGGATCATTAGCCAAAAACATTCAGTACTTC,CASSLTGSLAKNIQYF
TRBD2,once,TRBJ2-5,16,TRBV29-1,TGCAGCGTTGAGGGCAGCGGGGGAAACCAGGGGGAGACCCAGTACTTC,CSVEGSGGNQGETQYF
TRBD1,.,TRBJ2-3,18,TRBV5-4,TGTGCCAGCAGCTTCGGGGACAGGGGATTGATAGGACCTGATACGCAGTATTTT,CASSFGDRGLIGPDTQYF
.,.,TRBJ1-6,14,TRBV7-9,TGTGCCAGCAGCCCCTCGGGGAGGAATTCACCCCTCCACTTT,CASSPSGRNSPLHF
.,.,TRBJ1-4,14,TRBV28,TGTGCCAGCAGTTTCGGGGTCTCAAATGAAAAACTGTTTTTT,CASSFGVSNEKLFF
.,.,TRBJ2-7,14,TRBV9,TGTGCCAGCAGCGTTAGCAGGGCAGCGGGCGAGCAGTACTTC,CASSVSRAAGEQYF
.,.,TRBJ2-3,15,TRBV7-3,TGTGCCAGCAGCTTACAGGGCCCCAGCACAGATACGCAGTATTTT,CASSLQGPSTDTQYF
.,.,TRBJ1-5,14,TRBV2,TGTGCCAGCAGTGAGGGGCCCCTCGAACAGCCCCAGCATTTT,CASSEGPLEQPQHF
TRBD1,.,TRBJ2-1,15,TRBV6-1,TGTGCCAGCAGTGATGGGACAGGGTGGGGGGGTGAGCAGTTCTTC,CASSDGTGWGGEQFF
.,.,TRBJ2-6,15,TRBV6-1,TGTGCCAGCAGTAGGGGGGGGGCTGGGGCCAACGTCCTGACTTTC,CASSRGGAGANVLTF
.,few,TRBJ1-4,14,TRBV7-2,TGTGCCAGCAGCAAAGAGGGGGCTAATGAAAAACTGTTTTTT,CASSKEGANEKLFF
.,.,TRBJ1-1,10,TRBV28,TGTGCCAGCAGCTCCCGAGCAGCTTTCTTT,CASSSRAAFF
.,.,TRBJ1-1,14,TRBV6-4,TGTGCCAGCAGTGAATTCCCGGAGGCCACTGAAGCTTTCTTT,CASSEFPEATEAFF
.,.,TRBJ2-5,12,TRBV6-5,TGTGCCAGCAGTAACCAGGGGGAGACCCAGTACTTC,CASSNQGETQYF